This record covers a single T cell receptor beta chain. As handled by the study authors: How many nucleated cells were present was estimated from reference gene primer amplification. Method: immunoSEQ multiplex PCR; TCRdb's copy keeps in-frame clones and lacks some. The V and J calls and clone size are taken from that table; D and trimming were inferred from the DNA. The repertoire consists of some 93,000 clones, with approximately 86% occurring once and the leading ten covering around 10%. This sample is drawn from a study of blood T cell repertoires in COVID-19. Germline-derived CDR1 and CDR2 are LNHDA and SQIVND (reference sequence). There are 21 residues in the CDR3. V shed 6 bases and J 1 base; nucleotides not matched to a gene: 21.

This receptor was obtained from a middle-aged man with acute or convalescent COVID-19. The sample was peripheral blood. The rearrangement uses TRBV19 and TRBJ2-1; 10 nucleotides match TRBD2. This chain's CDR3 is CASRSTRGASGSLGSYNEQFF. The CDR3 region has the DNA TGTGCCAGTAGATCTACACGTGGGGCTAGCGGGAGTTTAGGGTCCTACAATGAGCAGTTCTTC.